This T cell receptor (beta chain) emerged from a study of PD-1 blockade in classical Hodgkin lymphoma. Study summary: Every 2 weeks, patients got 3 mg/kg intravenous nivolumab. Points from the study as a whole: Anyone who began nivolumab under 1 year after ASCT was excluded. Healthy donors were reported to have higher baseline TCR diversity than newly diagnosed patients.

In every patient, relapse followed autologous stem cell transplantation, while exposure to brentuximab vedotin differed. Concerning this clone: Its antigen remains unknown.

Sequencing used immunoSEQ multiplex PCR; TCRdb keeps in-frame clones, though not all of them. The table lists under 95,000 clones, 92% of them singletons. CDR1 is SGHVS, CDR2 FQNEAQ, per germline. V was pared by 5 bases and J by 2 bases, with 15 bases between. The CDR3 runs to 15 residues. Sequencing was performed on peripheral blood mononuclear cells (PBMCs), taken before the second cycle of nivolumab. The TCR originated in a human donor with classical Hodgkin lymphoma. The chain couples TRBV7-8 to TRBJ1-2, with D uncertain. CDR3 coding DNA: TGTGCCAGCAGCCCCCGGTCGGTTTTAAACTATGGCTACACCTTC. This sequence encodes CASSPRSVLNYGYTF.